Below are 17 T cell receptor beta chains sequenced from a single sample in a study of cytomegalovirus exposure and HLA in healthy donors (dated by TCRdb to about 2017). The method was the immunoSEQ multiplex PCR assay. A mixture of 60 forward primers for TCR Vbeta segments and 13 reverse primers for TCR Jbeta segments was used in the multiplex PCR. TCRdb stores this immuneACCESS table with in-frame sequences only. Part of the clones is absent; in the studies checked, under half of the shortfall reflects unresolved V genes, and no reason is known for the rest. A total of 150,000 to 200,000 clones appear in this sample, 65% to 85% of them only once. Jointly, the top ten make up roughly 1.5% of the sample. Sequencing used PBMCs. The source of these receptors is a woman younger than 35 in good health and CMV-seronegative.

This chain uses TRBV7-8 with TRBJ1-2; weak D call: TRBD1 (6 bases). V was pared by 2 bases and J by 4 bases, with 17 bases between. This CDR3 has 16 residues. Germline CDR1 and CDR2: SGHVS and FQNEAQ. CDR3 protein: CASSLWGVRGTYGYTF. DNA for the CDR3: TGTGCCAGCAGCTTATGGGGTGTCAGGGGTACCTATGGCTACACCTTC.

This chain uses TRBV19 with TRBJ1-1; the D is unclear. The CDR3 loop spans 14 amino acids. The ends were cut back, 7 bases at V and 11 bases at J, with 23 bases in the middle. Germline CDR1 LNHDA, CDR2 SQIVND (reference sequence). CDR3: CASTQTGEALRAFF. The DNA for the CDR3 is TGTGCCAGTACCCAGACCGGGGAGGCTCTGAGGGCTTTCTTT.

V and J are TRBV19 and TRBJ2-2; 9 bases align to TRBD2. The trim removed 4 bases at V and 1 base at J, leaving 4 bases unmatched. Germline CDR1 reads LNHDA; CDR2 reads SQIVND (reference sequence). The CDR3 loop spans 16 amino acids. Here the CDR3 DNA reads TGTGCCAGTAGTACGGGGACTAGCCAGAACACCGGGGAGCTGTTTTTT. Protein product: CASSTGTSQNTGELFF.

The chain carries TRBV5-4 and TRBJ1-2, with TRBD1 identical over 10 bases. Trimming at V came to 4 bases and at J to 3 bases, leaving 6 bases not matched to a gene. This CDR3 comprises 15 residues. In germline, CDR1 is SGHNT, CDR2 YYREEE (reference sequence). CDR3 coding DNA: TGTGCCAGCAGCCAGGGACAGGGGAGTCACTATGGCTACACCTTC. This gives the protein CASSQGQGSHYGYTF.

This clone was counted between two and nine times. This chain joins TRBV28 and TRBJ1-2; unclear D gene. V lost 3 bases to trimming and J lost 9 bases, with 14 bases between them. The CDR3 has 13 amino acids. CDR1 and CDR2 (germline): MDHEN, SYDVKM. CDR3 nucleotides: TGTGCCAGCAGTTTCGGGCAGGAGGGCTGCTACACCTTC. It encodes CASSFGQEGCYTF.

This clone was recorded once. The chain's CDR3 is CASSLQGLNYGYTF. CDR3 nucleotides: TGTGCCAGCAGTTTACAGGGCCTTAACTATGGCTACACCTTC. The chain is built from TRBV27 and TRBJ1-2, with a tentative D call TRBD1 (5 bases). Trimming left V 2 bases short and J 1 base short, with 8 bases between. The CDR3 totals 14 residues. Germline-derived CDR1 and CDR2 are MNHEY and SMNVEV (reference sequence).

Only one count was recorded for this clone. V gene TRBV19 combines with J gene TRBJ1-5, with TRBD1 identical over 7 bases. The germline V gene encodes CDR1 LNHDA and CDR2 SQIVND (reference sequence). The CDR3 loop spans 15 amino acids. V lost 3 bases and J lost 4; bases outside the gene matches: 6. The chain's CDR3 is CASSIEGGANQPQHF. DNA of the CDR3: TGTGCCAGTAGTATCGAAGGGGGCGCGAATCAGCCCCAGCATTTT.

The chain recombines TRBV19 with TRBJ1-5, with 11 bases lining up with TRBD1. Germline V gene lookup returns CDR1 LNHDA and CDR2 SQIVND (reference sequence). The CDR3 consists of 17 residues. The ends lost 5 bases at V and 5 bases at J; junction bases unmatched: 11. CDR3 protein: CASSPLMGGQGDQPQHF. The CDR3 DNA sequence: TGTGCCAGTAGTCCCCTAATGGGGGGACAGGGGGATCAGCCCCAGCATTTT.

The genes are TRBV6-5 and TRBJ1-1, with a weak D call TRBD1 (6 bases). The CDR3 totals 15 residues. V was cut by 6 bases and J by 5 bases, with 19 bases left in between. Germline assignment: CDR1 MNHEY and CDR2 SVGAGI. The DNA for the CDR3 is TGTGCCAGCAGCCCCGAACAGGGTGAGCGAACTGAAGCTTTCTTT. As protein: CASSPEQGERTEAFF.

This chain links TRBV7-2 with TRBJ2-1; D perhaps matches TRBD2 (6 bases). The V end was cut by 1 base, the J end by 7 bases, with 11 bases between. The CDR3 covers 14 residues. In germline, CDR1 is SGHTA, CDR2 FQGNSA. The CDR3 region is CASSLGGDTNEQFF. In DNA form, the CDR3 reads TGTGCCAGCAGCTTAGGCGGGGATACGAATGAGCAGTTCTTC.

The chain links TRBV5-1 to TRBJ2-1; the D is unclear. V was cut by 1 base and J by 9 bases, with 17 bases left in between. There are 15 residues in the CDR3. Germline CDR1 and CDR2: SGHRS and YFSETQ. In nucleotides, the CDR3 is TGCGCCAGCAGCTTGATCCCAGACCAGAGGAGTGAGCAGTTCTTC. It translates to CASSLIPDQRSEQFF.

The chain uses TRBV19 and TRBJ1-5; 10 bases map to TRBD1. Germline-derived CDR1 and CDR2 are LNHDA and SQIVND (reference sequence). The CDR3 consists of 14 residues. The V gene end was trimmed by 7 bases and the J gene end by 7 bases; junction bases not matched to a gene: 7. CDR3 in amino acids: CASIGTGEGQPQHF. The DNA for the CDR3 is TGTGCCAGTATAGGGACAGGGGAAGGGCAGCCCCAGCATTTT. Filled out from reference TRBV19 and TRBJ1-5, the complete variable domain reads DGGITQSPKYLFRKEGQNVTLSCEQNLNHDAMYWYRQDPGQGLRLIYYSQIVNDFQKGDIAEGYSVSREKKESFPLTVTSAQKNPTAFYLCASIGTGEGQPQHFGDGTRLSIL.

The CDR3 DNA follows: TGTGCCAGCAGCCGCGCGACAGGGGTTAATGAAAAACTGTTTTTT. Protein sequence: CASSRATGVNEKLFF. The chain employs TRBV7-2 and TRBJ1-4, with 8 bases fitting TRBD1. Unmatched junction bases numbered 6, after V lost 5 bases and J lost 4 bases. Germline CDR1 reads SGHTA; CDR2 reads FQGNSA. The CDR3 contains 15 residues.

The chain employs TRBV6-5 and TRBJ2-3; TRBD1 is a possible D gene (6 bases). V was clipped by 6 bases and J by 2 bases, with 12 bases between them. The CDR3 is made up of 14 amino acids. Germline-derived CDR1 and CDR2 are MNHEY and SVGAGI. The DNA for the CDR3 is TGTGCCAGCAGGGGACATCCTCACACAGATACGCAGTATTTT. Its translation: CASRGHPHTDTQYF.

This chain uses TRBV5-1 with TRBJ1-4, with D possibly matching TRBD1 (5 bases). CDR1 is SGHRS and CDR2 is YFSETQ in the germline V gene. Between the trimmed V and J ends, which lost 0 bases and 7 bases, there was a span of 16 bases. The CDR3 consists of 16 residues. In DNA, the CDR3 is TGCGCCAGCAGCTTGGCCAGGGCAGGTGACGGTGAAAAACTGTTTTTT. Protein: CASSLARAGDGEKLFF.

Details on this clone: A junction boundary mismatches the germline segment, possibly from a read error. The genes are TRBV7-7 and TRBJ2-7; 7 nucleotides agree with TRBD1. Germline V gene sequence: CDR1 SSHAT, CDR2 FNYEAQ (reference sequence). CDR3 length: 15 amino acids. The CDR3 reads CASSEETGRNYEQYF. In DNA, the CDR3 is TGTGCTAGCAGCGAAGAGACAGGGCGGAACTACGAGCAGTACTTC.

This clone was recorded only once. J is TRBJ2-3 and V is TRBV5-1, with D possibly matching TRBD2 (5 bases). V lost 0 bases and J 1 base, leaving 15 bases between the germline ends. CDR3 length: 17 amino acids. CDR1 and CDR2 (germline): SGHRS, YFSETQ. CDR3 DNA sequence: TGCGCCAGCAGCTTGGGGGCGGGTAGAGTGGGCACAGATACGCAGTATTTT. Translating it yields CASSLGAGRVGTDTQYF.